This T cell receptor (beta chain) appears in the sequencing data of a study of T-cell reconstitution after alpha-beta-depleted transplantation in children. Looked up from germline, CDR1 is KGHSH and CDR2 is LQKENI. The CDR3 extends over 12 amino acids. V was clipped by 3 bases and J by 1 base, with 4 bases between them. Unique molecular identifiers were used in preparing the TCRbeta library. TCRdb analysed the PCR reads with MiXCR anew, one entry per CDR3 protein. The table shows 140,000 or so distinct CDR3 sequences, with around 8.5% occurring only once. Findings of the study overall: By about two months after transplant, alpha-beta T cells reportedly arose from several hundred graft clones that had expanded.

This clonotype was seen at least ten times. Its antigen is still unknown. This chain joins TRBV18 and TRBJ2-7; D gene uncertain. The sequence was collected from a female patient between 2 and 10 years old who had a stem cell transplant for congenital amegakaryocytic thrombocytopenia, so the T cells may come from the graft donor. This sample comprised PBMCs, mostly from graft donor cells, obtained 180 days after TCRalphabeta/CD19-depleted stem cell transplant. This CDR3 reads CASSPTSYEQYF. DNA for the CDR3: TGTGCCAGCTCACCTACGTCCTACGAGCAGTACTTC.